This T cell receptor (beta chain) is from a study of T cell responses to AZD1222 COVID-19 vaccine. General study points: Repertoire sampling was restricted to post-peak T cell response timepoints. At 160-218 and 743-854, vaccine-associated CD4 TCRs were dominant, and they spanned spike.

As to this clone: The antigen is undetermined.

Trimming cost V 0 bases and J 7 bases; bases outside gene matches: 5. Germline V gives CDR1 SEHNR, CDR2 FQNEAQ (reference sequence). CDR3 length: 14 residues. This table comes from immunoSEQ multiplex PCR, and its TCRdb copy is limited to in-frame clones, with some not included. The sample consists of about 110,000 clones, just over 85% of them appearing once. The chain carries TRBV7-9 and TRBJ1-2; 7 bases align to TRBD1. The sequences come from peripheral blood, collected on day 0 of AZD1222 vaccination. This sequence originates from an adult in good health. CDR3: CASSLALTGFGYTF. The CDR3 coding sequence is TGTGCCAGCAGCTTAGCCCTGACAGGGTTTGGCTACACCTTC.